This record looks at one T cell receptor beta chain sequence and its context. The PCR had 60 Vbeta and 13 Jbeta primers. Sequenced by immunoSEQ multiplex PCR; TCRdb stores in-frame clones only, minus some. The sample consists of over 150,000 clones, 79% of them appearing once. These data come from a study of cytomegalovirus exposure and HLA in healthy donors. The wider study: Unique TCRs from HLA-typed donors, around 93 million of them, were held in an early data release.

This CDR3 is built from 17 residues. Germline CDR1 and CDR2: SEHNR and FQNEAQ (reference sequence). With V trimmed by 2 bases and J by 1 base, 6 bases remained unmatched. V usage is TRBV7-9 and J usage is TRBJ1-4; 8 bases are a match to TRBD1. Material for sequencing was PBMCs. The receptor's source is a woman aged 18 to 35 in good health and CMV-seronegative. The CDR3 spells CASSLRQGTRTNEKLFF. The CDR3 coding sequence is TGTGCCAGCAGCTTAAGACAGGGGACGAGAACTAATGAAAAACTGTTTTTT.